In its sample, the clone carrying this T cell receptor (beta chain) was seen a few times. The data derive from a study of T cells in Graves' hyperthyroidism and ophthalmopathy. CDR1 and CDR2 (germline): KGHDR, SFDVKD. There are 14 residues in the CDR3. V lost 5 bases and J lost 0, with 4 bases in between. Using RNA transcripts as the source, TCR beta CDR3 regions were amplified. HTBI primers were used for first-round RT-PCR of the TCR CDR3. TCRdb re-called the multiplex PCR reads through MiXCR, storing one row per CDR3 protein. The sample shows around 190,000 distinct CDR3 sequences, less than 20% of them seen only once.

The TCR comes from a woman between 50 and 59 years old with Graves' hyperthyroidism. The gene calls are TRBV24-1 and TRBJ2-6; no reliable D call. Specimen: blood. The CDR3 DNA is TGTGCCACCAGTGCCCACTCTGGGGCCAACGTCCTGACTTTC. Amino acids: CATSAHSGANVLTF.